The present entry profiles one T cell receptor beta chain with its context. The sample is drawn from a study of T-cell reconstitution after alpha-beta-depleted transplantation in children. This CDR3 region has 14 residues. V lost 3 bases and J 6 bases, leaving 18 bases between the germline ends. The germline gives CDR1 DFQATT, CDR2 SNEGSKA (reference sequence). For TCRbeta, the library was prepared with unique molecular identifiers. Each CDR3 protein gets one entry after TCRdb re-called the PCR reads with MiXCR. The sample holds about 540,000 distinct CDR3 sequences, roughly 18% seen once. The sequence derives from a human donor who donated a stem cell graft to a child with acute lymphoblastic leukemia. V gene TRBV20-1 combines with J gene TRBJ2-7, with D tentatively TRBD1 (8 bases). The sample in question was PBMCs from the stem cell graft donor, obtained from the stem cell graft. The CDR3 DNA follows: TGCAGTGCTAGGCCACAGGGGGGAGGGGCCGAGCAGTACTTC. It is translated as CSARPQGGGAEQYF.